A selection of T cell receptor beta chains follows, all from one sample in a study of blood T cell repertoires in COVID-19. Measured with immunoSEQ multiplex PCR; TCRdb has only the in-frame clones, and not every one. The data show a few hundred thousand clones, about 90% seen once. The sequenced material came from PBMCs or T cells enriched from blood (not recorded which). The receptors derive from a woman aged 25 to 39 who had recovered from COVID-19. Both conserved end residues are part of each CDR3. A D gene is named only where the DNA matches it firmly. Only some rows state a clone size, as once, few, many or a class for expanded clones.

abundance,j_gene,d_gene,v_gene,CDR3aa,CDR3nt
NA,TRBJ2-3,TRBD1,TRBV5-4,CASSMTGRTDTQYF,TGTGCCAGCAGCATGACAGGGCGCACAGATACGCAGTATTTT
NA,TRBJ1-2,NA,TRBV2,CASSEALGGRYGYTF,TGTGCCAGCAGTGAAGCGCTCGGGGGGAGATATGGCTACACCTTC
NA,TRBJ2-1,TRBD2,TRBV10-2,CASSESGLAGGPPNEQFF,TGCGCCAGCAGTGAGTCGGGACTAGCGGGGGGTCCCCCTAATGAGCAGTTCTTC
NA,TRBJ2-3,NA,TRBV11-3,CASSLGGPTDTQYF,TGTGCCAGCAGCTTAGGAGGGCCCACAGATACGCAGTATTTT
NA,TRBJ2-7,NA,TRBV12-3/TRBV12-4,CASSFSFYEQYF,TGTGCCAGCAGTTTCTCTTTCTACGAGCAGTACTTC
once,TRBJ2-2,TRBD1,TRBV19,CASSPWVQGTGELFF,TGTGCCAGTAGTCCCTGGGTACAGGGGACCGGGGAGCTGTTTTTT
NA,TRBJ1-3,NA,TRBV11-2,CASSPGGTIYF,TGTGCCAGCAGCCCCGGGGGCACCATATATTTT
NA,TRBJ2-5,TRBD1,TRBV24-1,CATSGGQGETETQYF,TGTGCCACCAGTGGTGGACAGGGGGAAACAGAGACCCAGTACTTC
NA,TRBJ2-4,NA,TRBV11-2,CASSLWEAGAKNIQYF,TGTGCCAGCAGCTTATGGGAGGCCGGGGCCAAAAACATTCAGTACTTC
NA,TRBJ1-3,TRBD1,TRBV18,CASSPLSGGASGNTIYF,TGTGCCAGCTCACCACTCTCAGGGGGCGCGTCCGGAAACACCATATATTTT
few,TRBJ2-7,NA,TRBV7-2,CASSLGHSGTYEQYF,TGTGCCAGCAGCTTAGGTCATTCAGGGACCTACGAGCAGTACTTC
NA,TRBJ2-1,TRBD2,TRBV5-1,CASSRSPGLAGVPKSSYNEQFF,TGCGCCAGCAGCCGAAGCCCGGGACTAGCGGGGGTTCCCAAGAGCTCCTACAATGAGCAGTTCTTC
NA,TRBJ1-1,NA,TRBV3-1/TRBV3-2,CASSQATRTEAFF,TGTGCCAGCAGCCAAGCGACGCGGACTGAAGCTTTCTTT
NA,TRBJ1-1,NA,TRBV30,CAWSVGGLDTEAFF,TGTGCCTGGAGTGTCGGGGGGCTTGACACTGAAGCTTTCTTT
few,TRBJ1-4,NA,TRBV11-3,CASSLEDLESPNDGEKLFF,TGTGCCAGCAGCTTAGAGGATCTGGAGTCCCCTAACGACGGGGAAAAACTGTTTTTT
NA,TRBJ1-2,NA,TRBV27,CASSQDNRDYGYTF,TGTGCCAGCAGTCAGGACAATAGAGACTATGGCTACACCTTC
NA,TRBJ1-1,TRBD1,TRBV5-1,CASSPGTGGLNTEAFF,TGCGCCAGCAGTCCCGGGACAGGGGGTCTGAACACTGAAGCTTTCTTT
few,TRBJ1-2,NA,TRBV7-2,CASSLARWYGYTF,TGTGCCAGCAGCTTAGCGCGCTGGTATGGCTACACCTTC
NA,TRBJ1-5,TRBD1,TRBV30,CAWSHRGSPQHF,TGTGCCTGGAGCCACAGGGGATCGCCCCAGCATTTT
NA,TRBJ1-1,TRBD1,TRBV5-4,CASSLVGRGSTEAFF,TGTGCCAGCAGCTTGGTCGGCAGGGGGTCTACTGAAGCTTTCTTT
NA,TRBJ2-4,NA,TRBV5-4,CASSLVSGENIQYF,TGTGCCAGCAGCTTGGTATCCGGGGAGAACATTCAGTACTTC
NA,TRBJ1-5,NA,TRBV19,CASSIKFGGGNQPQHF,TGTGCCAGTAGTATAAAGTTCGGGGGAGGCAATCAGCCCCAGCATTTT
NA,TRBJ2-6,NA,TRBV18,CASSLTVLQAVSGANVLTF,TGTGCCAGCTCACTAACAGTCTTACAGGCCGTCTCTGGGGCCAACGTCCTGACTTTC
NA,TRBJ2-2,TRBD1,TRBV4-1,CASSPGQVNTGELFF,TGCGCCAGCAGCCCCGGACAGGTTAACACCGGGGAGCTGTTTTTT
once,TRBJ1-3,NA,TRBV9,CASSVRGVDTIYF,TGTGCCAGCAGCGTACGGGGAGTGGACACCATATATTTT
NA,TRBJ1-4,TRBD1,TRBV5-6,CASSSGQEWFEKLFF,TGTGCCAGCAGCTCCGGACAGGAGTGGTTTGAAAAACTGTTTTTT
NA,TRBJ2-7,TRBD1,TRBV3-1/TRBV3-2,CASSQAGGTGGVKQYF,TGTGCCAGCAGCCAAGCGGGCGGGACAGGGGGCGTGAAGCAGTACTTC
NA,TRBJ2-5,NA,TRBV29-1,CSVVPAIIQETQYF,TGCAGCGTTGTCCCAGCGATCATACAAGAGACCCAGTACTTC
NA,TRBJ2-7,TRBD1,TRBV18,CASSSLKGQRAYEQYF,TGTGCCAGCTCATCCCTCAAGGGACAGCGTGCCTACGAGCAGTACTTC
NA,TRBJ1-2,TRBD1,TRBV9,CASSADRGGYTF,TGTGCCAGCAGCGCGGACAGGGGAGGCTACACCTTC
NA,TRBJ1-1,NA,TRBV2,CASSRTDNMNTEAFF,TGTGCCAGCAGCCGGACAGATAACATGAACACTGAAGCTTTCTTT
NA,TRBJ2-7,TRBD1,TRBV4-1,CASSVETGSYEQYF,TGCGCCAGCAGCGTAGAGACAGGGTCCTACGAGCAGTACTTC
NA,TRBJ2-5,TRBD1,TRBV7-8,CASSSTGGRGTQYF,TGTGCCAGCAGCTCGACAGGGGGGCGGGGGACCCAGTACTTC
NA,TRBJ1-2,NA,TRBV10-1,CASSESREGERNYGYTF,TGCGCCAGCAGTGAGTCTCGGGAGGGGGAAAGAAACTATGGCTACACCTTC
NA,TRBJ1-5,NA,TRBV7-8,CASSLRGGGYSNQPQHF,TGTGCCAGCAGCTTAAGGGGAGGGGGTTATAGCAATCAGCCCCAGCATTTT
NA,TRBJ1-1,NA,TRBV30,CATIVGATEAFF,TGTGCCACCATCGTAGGGGCCACTGAAGCTTTCTTT
once,TRBJ2-7,TRBD1,TRBV2,CASSGDRYNSYEQYF,TGTGCCAGCAGTGGGGACAGATACAACTCCTACGAGCAGTACTTC
NA,TRBJ1-1,NA,TRBV7-6,CASNLSTGSTFGTEAFF,TGTGCCAGCAACTTAAGTACAGGGAGCACCTTTGGCACTGAAGCTTTCTTT
NA,TRBJ2-7,NA,TRBV21-1,CATPDRETYEQYF,TGTGCCACCCCGGACAGGGAAACCTACGAGCAGTACTTC
NA,TRBJ1-2,NA,TRBV14,CASSPNRGSLSYGYTF,TGTGCCAGCAGCCCCAACCGGGGGTCCCTAAGCTATGGCTACACCTTC
NA,TRBJ2-5,NA,TRBV11-3,CASSSGGQETQYF,TGTGCCAGCAGCTCAGGAGGGCAAGAGACCCAGTACTTC
NA,TRBJ2-7,TRBD1,TRBV6-5,CASSYSGQAREQYF,TGTGCCAGCAGTTACTCGGGACAGGCTCGCGAGCAGTACTTC
NA,TRBJ2-6,NA,TRBV24-1,CATGGTGLVSGANVLTF,TGTGCCACCGGCGGGACCGGACTCGTCAGTGGGGCCAACGTCCTGACTTTC
NA,TRBJ1-1,NA,TRBV4-1,CASSHPPRAQNTEAFF,TGCGCCAGCAGCCATCCCCCCAGGGCCCAGAACACTGAAGCTTTCTTT
NA,TRBJ2-3,NA,TRBV9,CASSVERADTQYF,TGTGCCAGCAGCGTAGAGAGGGCAGATACGCAGTATTTT
NA,TRBJ2-5,NA,TRBV18,CASSPSGSGETQYF,TGTGCCAGCTCACCATCGGGGTCGGGGGAGACCCAGTACTTC
few,TRBJ1-2,TRBD1,TRBV6-5,CASTPGQVYGYTF,TGTGCCAGCACACCGGGACAGGTCTATGGCTACACCTTC
NA,TRBJ2-5,TRBD2,TRBV5-5,CASSWGLAGGPGETQYF,TGTGCCAGCAGCTGGGGACTAGCGGGGGGGCCGGGTGAGACCCAGTACTTC